The clone carrying this TCR beta chain appeared once. Its target is not known. Profiling relied on immunoSEQ multiplex PCR, and the TCRdb table lists in-frame clones only, not all of them. The top ten clones hold around 5.8% of a sample with tens of thousands of clones, 90% to 95% of them seen once. The data belong to a study of graft-versus-host responses after intestinal transplantation. About the study: Isolated intestinal, liver-intestinal, or multivisceral transplants were what recipients had. The recipients all started with anti-thymocyte globulin induction and then took tacrolimus and steroids for 2 to 4 years.

The CDR3 is made up of 16 amino acids. The germline gives CDR1 PRHDT, CDR2 FYEKMQ (reference sequence). Between the trimmed V and J ends, which lost 0 bases and 8 bases, there was a span of 17 bases. This sample comprised unstimulated CD8+ T cells sorted from spleen or lymph node cells, obtained before intestinal transplant. The gene calls are TRBV13 and TRBJ2-1; D tentatively reads TRBD1 or TRBD2 (5 bases each). This TCR was recovered from a human donor who received an intestinal transplant. The CDR3 loop is CASSLGRVALGDEQFF. CDR3 bases: TGTGCCAGCAGCTTAGGCCGGGTAGCGCTGGGGGATGAGCAGTTCTTC.